The 2 T cell receptor beta chains given below trace back to one sample, sequenced in a study of T cell changes during pregnancy in multiple sclerosis. Sequencing used immunoSEQ multiplex PCR; TCRdb keeps in-frame clones, though not all of them. Of approximately 50,000 clones in the sample, 92% were seen once. This specimen consisted of CD4+ T cells from peripheral blood mononuclear cells, obtained in the third trimester of pregnancy. The receptor set was obtained from a female donor with multiple sclerosis, enrolled in a pregnancy study.

This clone was observed once. The chain joins TRBV5-1 to TRBJ1-3, with D possibly TRBD1 on 5 matching bases. Germline V gives CDR1 SGHRS, CDR2 YFSETQ. CDR3 length: 16 residues. V lost 1 base, J lost 7 bases, and 18 bases lay in between. Here the CDR3 reads CASSLKTQDGRNTIYF. The CDR3, as DNA: TGCGCCAGCAGCTTGAAGACACAGGACGGACGGAACACCATATATTTT.

The chain joins TRBV19 to TRBJ2-5; 7 bases map to TRBD2. Germline-derived CDR1 and CDR2 are LNHDA and SQIVND (reference sequence). Losses at the gene ends were 1 base for V and 3 bases for J; bases not matched to a gene: 2. The CDR3 loop spans 14 amino acids. CDR3 loop: CASSIVAGKETQYF. CDR3 DNA: TGTGCCAGTAGTATAGTAGCGGGTAAAGAGACCCAGTACTTC. Combining the CDR3 with reference TRBV19 and TRBJ2-5 gives the whole variable domain DGGITQSPKYLFRKEGQNVTLSCEQNLNHDAMYWYRQDPGQGLRLIYYSQIVNDFQKGDIAEGYSVSREKKESFPLTVTSAQKNPTAFYLCASSIVAGKETQYFGPGTRLLVL.